The 32 T cell receptor beta chains below all came from one sample that was sequenced in a study of T cells in Graves' hyperthyroidism and ophthalmopathy. Researchers amplified the TCR beta CDR3 regions from RNA transcripts. The HTBI primer set served for first-round RT-PCR of the TCR CDR3. MiXCR was run by TCRdb on the multiplex PCR reads, yielding one entry per CDR3 protein. The repertoire holds about 500,000 distinct CDR3 sequences, around 15% seen once, with around a sixth in the top ten. Material: blood. These receptors came from a young woman with Graves' hyperthyroidism.

This chain connects TRBV12-3 or TRBV12-4 to TRBJ2-3, with TRBD2 matching 8 bases. After removal of 2 bases from V and 2 bases from J, the junction contained 3 bases not matched to a gene. There are 15 residues in the CDR3. The CDR3 nucleotides read TGTGCCAGCAGTTTAACTAGCGGCAACACAGATACGCAGTATTTT. Protein: CASSLTSGNTDTQYF.

This clonotype was picked up many times. V usage is TRBV24-1 and J usage is TRBJ2-2, with TRBD2 matching 12 bases. With 10 bases clipped from V and 5 bases from J, the junction kept 7 bases outside the gene matches. Germline V gene data show CDR1 as KGHDR and CDR2 as SFDVKD. The CDR3 spans 15 residues. The CDR3 region has the DNA TGTGCCACAGACGACGGGACTAGCGGGACCGGGGAGCTGTTTTTT. Its protein is CATDDGTSGTGELFF.

In the case of this clonotype: This may stem from a read error, because a much larger clone lies one nucleotide away. J is TRBJ1-5 and V is TRBV5-1; the D is unclear. The CDR3 is 14 amino acids. Germline loops: CDR1 SGHRS, CDR2 YFSETQ. CDR3 in DNA: TGCGCCAGCAGCCCATCTGGGAGCAGTCAGCCCCAGCATTTT. Translating gives CASSPSGSSQPQHF.

With regard to this clonotype: A much bigger clone sits one base away, suggesting this may be a read error. This chain joins TRBV19 and TRBJ1-1; D unclear. Per the germline V gene, CDR1 is LNHDA and CDR2 is SQIVND (reference sequence). This CDR3 contains 14 residues. CDR3 residues: CASSALTVNTETFF. DNA for the CDR3: TGTGCCAGTAGTGCATTAACTGTGAACACTGAAACTTTCTTT. The full variable domain, its missing parts supplied by reference TRBV19 and TRBJ1-1, is DGGITQSPKYLFRKEGQNVTLSCEQNLNHDAMYWYRQDPGQGLRLIYYSQIVNDFQKGDIAEGYSVSREKKESFPLTVTSAQKNPTAFYLCASSALTVNTETFFGQGTRLTVV.

Many counts were recorded for this clonotype. The J gene is TRBJ2-1, the V gene TRBV19; 7 nucleotides match TRBD1. Looked up from germline, CDR1 is LNHDA and CDR2 is SQIVND (reference sequence). V gave up 5 bases and J gave up 2 bases; unmatched junction bases: 12. The CDR3 spans 17 residues. Written as DNA, the CDR3 is TGTGCCAGTAGTGCCCCCGACAGGGAGATCCCCTACAATGAGCAGTTCTTC. Its translation: CASSAPDREIPYNEQFF.

This clonotype occurred many times. This rearrangement joins TRBV2 to TRBJ1-1, with TRBD1 matching over 7 bases. Germline V gene sequence: CDR1 SNHLY, CDR2 FYNNEI. Trimming at V came to 11 bases and at J to 1 base, leaving 7 bases not matched to a gene. The CDR3 runs 13 residues. CDR3 in amino acids: CAGTGVGNTEAFF. The CDR3 coding sequence is TGTGCCGGTACAGGGGTGGGGAACACTGAAGCTTTCTTT.

This clonotype was seen many times. The V gene is TRBV20-1, the J gene TRBJ2-1, with D perhaps matching TRBD1 or TRBD2 (5 bases each). Germline assignment: CDR1 DFQATT and CDR2 SNEGSKA (reference sequence). V shed 3 bases and J shed 5 bases, with 20 bases lying between them. CDR3 length: 16 residues. CDR3 in DNA: TGCAGTGCTAGGGACCTGAGGGGCCGGATCAACAATGAGCAGTTCTTC. This encodes CSARDLRGRINNEQFF.

This rearrangement joins TRBV11-2 to TRBJ2-3; 16 bases agree with TRBD2. CDR1 and CDR2 (germline): SGHAT, FQNNGV. V shed 3 bases, J shed 5 bases, and the junction held 11 bases outside the gene matches. The CDR3 length is 19 residues. The CDR3 here is CASSFGGGLAGGRLDTQYF. The CDR3 DNA reads as TGTGCCAGCAGCTTTGGGGGGGGACTAGCGGGAGGGCGGCTAGATACGCAGTATTTT.

This clonotype appeared a few times. The V call is TRBV4-1, the J call TRBJ2-1; 11 bases line up with TRBD2. The germline CDR1 and CDR2 sequences are MGHRA and YSYEKL. This CDR3 is 16 amino acids long. Trimming cost V 4 bases and J 8 bases; bases outside gene matches: 10. The CDR3 bases are TGCGCCAGCAGCCCAAGACTAGCGGGGCTACGGGATGAGCAGTTCTTC. Its protein product is CASSPRLAGLRDEQFF.

This clonotype was recorded at least ten times. The genes are TRBV30 and TRBJ1-1, with a weak D call TRBD1 (6 bases). CDR1 GTSNPN and CDR2 SVGIG come from the germline V gene (reference sequence). CDR3 length: 13 residues. Between the trimmed V and J ends, which lost 2 bases and 11 bases, there was a span of 18 bases. CDR3 DNA sequence: TGTGCCTGGAGTCCCCAAAGGGGGTGGTGGGCTTTCTTT. Encoded protein: CAWSPQRGWWAFF.

This clonotype was counted ten times or more. The rearrangement uses TRBV30 and TRBJ2-7, with 9 bases that match TRBD2. The CDR3 loop spans 13 amino acids. CDR1 is GTSNPN and CDR2 is SVGIG in the germline V gene (reference sequence). The V segment lost 1 base and the J segment 4 bases; nucleotides outside the gene matches: 2. The CDR3 sequence: CAWSGSGRYEQYF. CDR3 DNA sequence: TGTGCCTGGAGTGGAAGCGGGAGGTACGAGCAGTACTTC. Filled out from reference TRBV30 and TRBJ2-7, the complete variable domain reads SQTIHQWPATLVQPVGSPLSLECTVEGTSNPNLYWYRQAAGRGLQLLFYSVGIGQISSEVPQNLSASRPQDRQFILSSKKLLLSDSGFYLCAWSGSGRYEQYFGPGTRLTVT.

This sequence joins TRBV6-1 and TRBJ1-1; a weak D match, TRBD1 (6 bases). V was clipped by 6 bases and J by 1 base, with 12 bases between them. Germline V gene lookup returns CDR1 MNHNS and CDR2 SASEGT. The CDR3 totals 14 residues. Written as DNA, the CDR3 is TGTGCCAGCAGGCCAGGGGCCTGGAACACTGAAGCTTTCTTT. It is translated as CASRPGAWNTEAFF.

This clonotype appeared many times. Written as DNA, the CDR3 is TGTGCCAGCAGATGGGCTAGCGGGAGCACAGATACGCAGTATTTT. It encodes CASRWASGSTDTQYF. The chain combines TRBV27 with TRBJ2-3; 8 bases are shared with TRBD2. Trimming took 6 bases from V and 0 from J; bases not matched to a gene: 5. The CDR3 covers 15 residues. The germline gives CDR1 MNHEY, CDR2 SMNVEV (reference sequence).

This clonotype was seen a few times. The V call is TRBV9, the J call TRBJ1-5; D not certain. Germline CDR1 SGDLS, CDR2 YYNGEE. CDR3 size: 13 residues. The V gene lost 1 base and the J gene lost 4 bases, with 6 bases spanning the gap. CDR3 coding DNA: TGTGCCAGCAGCGTACACGAGAATCAGCCCCAGCATTTT. Amino acids: CASSVHENQPQHF.

This clonotype was observed many times. This chain uses TRBV5-5 with TRBJ1-4; D possibly corresponds to TRBD1 (6 bases). CDR1 and CDR2 from the germline V gene are SGHKS and YYEKEE (reference sequence). This CDR3 is built from 16 residues. V was pared by 3 bases and J by 6 bases, with 18 bases between. Here the CDR3 DNA reads TGTGCCAGCAGCTACTTGGCGGGGGCGTATGATGAAAAACTGTTTTTT. Translation: CASSYLAGAYDEKLFF.

This clonotype has a handful of counts. This chain joins TRBV14 and TRBJ2-1; no definite D call. The CDR3 covers 16 residues. Germline CDR1 is SGHDN and CDR2 is FVKESK. The V gene lost 6 bases and the J gene lost 6 bases, with 21 bases spanning the gap. CDR3 protein: CASSPWTAGWGNEQFF. CDR3 sequence (DNA): TGTGCCAGCAGTCCCTGGACGGCCGGATGGGGCAATGAGCAGTTCTTC.

This clonotype was recorded many times. The chain joins TRBV29-1 to TRBJ1-2, with D possibly being TRBD1 (6 bases). Trimming stripped 5 bases from V and 8 bases from J, with 15 bases between. The CDR3 has 12 amino acids. Germline CDR1 is SQVTM and CDR2 is ANQGSEA. CDR3 sequence: CSVMRGAAGYTF. The DNA of the CDR3 is TGCAGCGTTATGAGGGGGGCAGCGGGCTACACCTTC.

A few counts support this clonotype. The chain combines TRBV29-1 with TRBJ2-2, with no clear D. V lost 3 bases to trimming and J lost 2 bases, with 13 bases between them. CDR3 length: 15 amino acids. Germline V gene sequence: CDR1 SQVTM, CDR2 ANQGSEA. CDR3 sequence: CSVDIGPINTGELFF. The CDR3 DNA reads as TGCAGCGTTGATATAGGACCGATTAACACCGGGGAGCTGTTTTTT.

This clonotype was counted ten times or more. The rearrangement uses TRBV30 and TRBJ1-2, with D unresolved. V was clipped by 5 bases and J by 2 bases, with 9 bases between them. The CDR3 loop spans 12 amino acids. Per germline, CDR1 GTSNPN and CDR2 SVGIG (reference sequence). CDR3 sequence (DNA): TGTGCCTGGGGTGGTGGAAACTATGGCTACACCTTC. Protein sequence: CAWGGGNYGYTF.

The chain carries TRBV10-1 and TRBJ2-3, with D perhaps TRBD1 or TRBD2 (6 bases each). CDR3 length: 16 amino acids. Deletions cut 6 bases from V and 3 bases from J, with 19 bases between. Germline values: CDR1 WNHNN, CDR2 SYGVQD (reference sequence). CDR3: CASRQTRGRGTDTQYF. The CDR3 DNA sequence: TGCGCCAGCAGGCAAACACGGGGGCGAGGGACAGATACGCAGTATTTT.

This clonotype was observed a few times. This chain joins TRBV5-1 and TRBJ1-2; 8 nucleotides match TRBD1. CDR1 is SGHRS, CDR2 YFSETQ, per germline. The junction had 9 bases not matched to a gene; V was cut back by 4 bases and J by 4 bases. The CDR3 is 15 amino acids. In DNA, the CDR3 is TGCGCCAGCAGCCCCCAACAGGGGGTTGGCTATGGCTACACCTTC. This sequence encodes CASSPQQGVGYGYTF.

The rearrangement links TRBV24-1 to TRBJ2-6; 10 bases align to TRBD1. J lost 4 bases, V lost 3 bases, and 5 bases had no gene match. This CDR3 contains 17 residues. CDR1 and CDR2 (germline): KGHDR, SFDVKD. The CDR3 sequence is CATSDRQGAGGANVLTF. The CDR3 bases are TGTGCCACCAGTGATCGACAGGGGGCAGGCGGGGCCAACGTCCTGACTTTC.

This clonotype has a handful of counts. The V and J genes are TRBV29-1 and TRBJ1-2; TRBD1 agrees at 9 bases. CDR1 is SQVTM and CDR2 is ANQGSEA in the germline V gene. V gave up 7 bases and J gave up 5 bases; unmatched junction bases: 8. The CDR3 length is 13 residues. CDR3 bases: TGCAGCGCTCAGACCGGACAGGGGTATGGCTACACCTTC. Its protein is CSAQTGQGYGYTF.

This clonotype was counted many times. This sequence joins TRBV7-3 and TRBJ1-1; D perhaps matches TRBD1 (6 bases). Germline V CDR1 and CDR2: SGHTA, FQGTGA. CDR3 length: 13 residues. V dropped 5 bases and J dropped 8 bases, with 15 bases sitting between them. The CDR3 spells CASSRHGGLEAFF. In DNA, the CDR3 is TGTGCCAGCAGCCGCCACGGGGGGCTGGAAGCTTTCTTT.

The rearrangement uses TRBV29-1 and TRBJ1-4; 7 nucleotides agree with TRBD1. Germline assignment: CDR1 SQVTM and CDR2 ANQGSEA. This CDR3 contains 13 residues. V was clipped by 5 bases and J by 6 bases; unmatched bases: 6. The CDR3 coding sequence is TGCAGCGTTCGGGCAGGGGGTCATGAAAAACTGTTTTTT. This translates into CSVRAGGHEKLFF. The whole variable domain, remainder taken from reference TRBV29-1 and TRBJ1-4, is SAVISQKPSRDICQRGTSLTIQCQVDSQVTMMFWYRQQPGQSLTLIATANQGSEATYESGFVIDKFPISRPNLTFSTLTVSNMSPEDSSIYLCSVRAGGHEKLFFGSGTQLSVL.

This clonotype has ten or more counts. V gene TRBV5-6 combines with J gene TRBJ1-2; a weak D match, TRBD1 (6 bases). The germline V gene has CDR1 SGHDT and CDR2 YYEEEE. This CDR3 has 14 residues. With 4 bases removed from V and 4 bases from J, the gap between germline ends came to 14 bases. CDR3 coding DNA: TGTGCCAGCAGCCCGGACAGCAGATCCTATGGCTACACCTTC. Encoded protein: CASSPDSRSYGYTF.

This clonotype was seen repeatedly, ten times or more. The CDR3 bases are TGTGCCAGCAGTGATATGGGGTACGGAAACACCATATATTTT. The encoded protein is CASSDMGYGNTIYF. V usage is TRBV2 and J usage is TRBJ1-3; D is undetermined. Germline CDR1 and CDR2: SNHLY and FYNNEI. The CDR3 is 14 amino acids. V was clipped by 3 bases and J by 4 bases, with 10 bases between them.

This clonotype was counted many times. The V call is TRBV2, the J call TRBJ2-1; D not certain. Trimming stripped 3 bases from V and 10 bases from J, with 4 bases between. Germline V gene sequence: CDR1 SNHLY, CDR2 FYNNEI. This CDR3 comprises 10 residues. The chain's CDR3 is CASSDIEQFF. In DNA, the CDR3 is TGTGCCAGCAGTGATATCGAGCAGTTCTTC.

Many counts were recorded for this clonotype. V is TRBV19 and J is TRBJ1-1; 9 bases match TRBD1. Germline V gene lookup returns CDR1 LNHDA and CDR2 SQIVND (reference sequence). CDR3 size: 14 residues. With 5 bases clipped from V and 3 bases from J, the junction kept 4 bases outside the gene matches. The CDR3 reads CASSVRDRDTEAFF. The CDR3 region has the DNA TGTGCCAGTAGTGTCCGGGACAGGGACACTGAAGCTTTCTTT.

This clonotype has a handful of counts. The chain joins TRBV19 to TRBJ2-1, with 7 bases identical to TRBD2. CDR3 size: 15 residues. Germline V gene sequence: CDR1 LNHDA, CDR2 SQIVND (reference sequence). J lost 8 bases, V lost 3 bases, and 10 bases had no gene match. For the CDR3, the DNA is TGTGCCAGTAGTATTTCCAGCGGGGTGTGGGATGAGCAGTTCTTC. It codes for CASSISSGVWDEQFF. Combining the CDR3 with reference TRBV19 and TRBJ2-1 gives the whole variable domain DGGITQSPKYLFRKEGQNVTLSCEQNLNHDAMYWYRQDPGQGLRLIYYSQIVNDFQKGDIAEGYSVSREKKESFPLTVTSAQKNPTAFYLCASSISSGVWDEQFFGPGTRLTVL.

Ten or more counts support this clonotype. The chain combines TRBV30 with TRBJ2-5; D may be TRBD2 (6 bases). The CDR3 sequence is 15 residues long. Germline CDR1 GTSNPN, CDR2 SVGIG (reference sequence). V was cut by 1 base and J by 5 bases, with 17 bases left in between. The CDR3 spells CAWSGARAGGETQYF. CDR3 bases: TGTGCCTGGAGTGGGGCCAGGGCCGGGGGTGAGACCCAGTACTTC.

There are a few counts of this clonotype. V is TRBV7-2 and J is TRBJ2-7; 14 bases fit TRBD2. This CDR3 is 17 amino acids long. J gave up 1 base and V 2 bases, and 4 bases lay outside the gene matches. Per the germline V gene, CDR1 is SGHTA and CDR2 is FQGNSA. CDR3 sequence: CASSLRGTSGSSYEQYF. The CDR3 nucleotides are TGTGCCAGCAGCTTAAGGGGGACTAGCGGGAGTTCCTACGAGCAGTACTTC.